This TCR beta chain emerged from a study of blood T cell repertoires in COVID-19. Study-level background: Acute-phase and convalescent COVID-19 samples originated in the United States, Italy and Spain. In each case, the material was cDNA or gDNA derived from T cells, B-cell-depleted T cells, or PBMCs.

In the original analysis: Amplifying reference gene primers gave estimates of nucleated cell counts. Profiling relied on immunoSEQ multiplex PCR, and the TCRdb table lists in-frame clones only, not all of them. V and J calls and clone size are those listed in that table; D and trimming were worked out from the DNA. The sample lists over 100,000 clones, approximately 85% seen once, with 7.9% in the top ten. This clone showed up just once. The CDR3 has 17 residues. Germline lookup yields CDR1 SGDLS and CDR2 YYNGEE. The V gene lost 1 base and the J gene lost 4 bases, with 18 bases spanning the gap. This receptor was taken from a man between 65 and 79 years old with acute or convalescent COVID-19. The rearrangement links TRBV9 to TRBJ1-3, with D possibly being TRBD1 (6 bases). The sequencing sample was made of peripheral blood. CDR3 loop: CASSVTPGTGSGNTIYF. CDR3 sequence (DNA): TGTGCCAGCAGCGTAACCCCGGGCACAGGGTCCGGAAACACCATATATTTT.